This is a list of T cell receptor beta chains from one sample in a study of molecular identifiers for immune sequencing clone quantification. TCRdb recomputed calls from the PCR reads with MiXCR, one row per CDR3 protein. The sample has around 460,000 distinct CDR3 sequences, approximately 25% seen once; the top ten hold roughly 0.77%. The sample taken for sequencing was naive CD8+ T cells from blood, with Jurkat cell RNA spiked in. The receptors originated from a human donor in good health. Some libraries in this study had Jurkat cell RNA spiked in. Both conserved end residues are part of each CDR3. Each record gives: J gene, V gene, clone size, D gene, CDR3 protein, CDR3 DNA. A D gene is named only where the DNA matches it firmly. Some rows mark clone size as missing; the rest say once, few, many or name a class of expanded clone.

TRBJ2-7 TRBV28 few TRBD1 CASSTRQGVDEQYF TGTGCCAGCAGTACCAGACAGGGTGTAGACGAGCAGTACTTC
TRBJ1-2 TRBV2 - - CASSEGGAQGNYGYTF TGTGCCAGCAGTGAAGGAGGGGCTCAGGGGAACTATGGCTACACCTTC
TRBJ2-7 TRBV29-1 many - CSVDGPGSDEQYF TGCAGCGTTGACGGGCCGGGCTCCGACGAGCAGTACTTC
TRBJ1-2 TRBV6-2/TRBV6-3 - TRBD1 CASWRTGESGYTF TGTGCCAGTTGGCGGACAGGGGAGTCTGGCTACACCTTC
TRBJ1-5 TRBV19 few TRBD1 CASSMLTGAGQPQHF TGTGCCAGTAGTATGCTAACAGGGGCTGGACAGCCCCAGCATTTT
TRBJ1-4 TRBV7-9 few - CASSLPPEEEKLFF TGTGCCAGCAGCTTACCGCCGGAGGAGGAAAAACTGTTTTTT
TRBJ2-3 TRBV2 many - CASSHGGGSTDTQYF TGTGCCAGCAGCCACGGAGGGGGTAGTACAGATACGCAGTATTTT
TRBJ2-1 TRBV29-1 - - CSVLQPSPSSYNEQFF TGCAGCGTCCTTCAACCCTCGCCGAGCTCCTACAATGAGCAGTTCTTC
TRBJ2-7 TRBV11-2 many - CASSLGGHKIEQYF TGTGCCAGCAGCTTAGGAGGGCACAAGATAGAGCAGTACTTC
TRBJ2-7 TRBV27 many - CASSSWRGDYEQYF TGTGCCAGCAGTTCCTGGAGGGGGGACTACGAGCAGTACTTC
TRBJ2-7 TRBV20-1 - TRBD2 CSARSAGGAYGQYF TGCAGTGCTAGATCTGCGGGAGGGGCCTACGGGCAGTACTTC
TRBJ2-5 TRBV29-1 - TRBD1 CSVVRDRDLWETQYF TGCAGCGTGGTCCGGGACAGGGATCTCTGGGAGACCCAGTACTTC
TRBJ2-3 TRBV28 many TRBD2 CASSSLSGGLIDTQYF TGTGCCAGCAGTTCCTTATCGGGAGGGCTTATAGATACGCAGTATTTT
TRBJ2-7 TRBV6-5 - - CASGGPQSYEQYF TGTGCCAGCGGGGGGCCCCAAAGCTACGAGCAGTACTTC
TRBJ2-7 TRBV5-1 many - CASSFGSHEQYF TGCGCCAGCAGCTTTGGCAGCCACGAGCAGTACTTC
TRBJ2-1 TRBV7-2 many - CASSLGLFNEQFF TGTGCCAGCAGCTTAGGCCTCTTCAATGAGCAGTTCTTC
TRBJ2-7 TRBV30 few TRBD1 CAWSLTGEFPYEQYF TGTGCCTGGAGTCTAACAGGGGAATTCCCCTACGAGCAGTACTTC
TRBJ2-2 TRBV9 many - CASSARRTGELFF TGTGCCAGCAGCGCGCGAAGGACCGGGGAGCTGTTTTTT
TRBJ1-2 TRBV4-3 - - CASSQEGGEWYGYTF TGCGCCAGCAGCCAAGAGGGGGGGGAGTGGTATGGCTACACCTTC
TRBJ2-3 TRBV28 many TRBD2 CASSLWGTSGRTTDTQYF TGTGCCAGCAGTTTATGGGGGACTAGCGGGAGAACCACAGATACGCAGTATTTT
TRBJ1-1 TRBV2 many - CASSERGTEAFF TGTGCCAGCAGTGAAAGGGGCACTGAAGCTTTCTTT
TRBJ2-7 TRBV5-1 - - CASSLENSPYAQYF TGCGCCAGCAGCTTGGAGAACAGTCCCTACGCGCAGTACTTC
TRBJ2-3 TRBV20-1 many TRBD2 CSANGLAGGPDTQYF TGCAGTGCCAACGGACTAGCGGGAGGGCCAGATACGCAGTATTTT
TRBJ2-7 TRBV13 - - CASSATPDRRTNEQYF TGTGCCAGCAGCGCCACCCCGGACAGAAGAACCAACGAGCAGTACTTC
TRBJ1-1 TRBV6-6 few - CASRPREAFTEAFF TGTGCCAGCAGGCCCAGGGAGGCTTTCACTGAAGCTTTCTTT
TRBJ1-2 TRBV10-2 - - CASRDGNYGYTF TGCGCCAGCAGGGACGGTAACTATGGCTACACCTTC
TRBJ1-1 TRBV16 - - CASSQTGQTRNPEAFF TGCGCCAGCAGCCAGACCGGACAGACCCGGAACCCGGAAGCTTTCTTT
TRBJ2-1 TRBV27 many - CASSPPRGPTYNEQFF TGTGCCAGCAGTCCTCCGCGGGGGCCAACCTACAATGAGCAGTTCTTC
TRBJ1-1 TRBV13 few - CASSPRVDFENTEAFF TGTGCCAGCAGCCCCCGTGTAGATTTTGAGAACACTGAAGCTTTCTTT
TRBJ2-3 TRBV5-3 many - CASSLDSSSTDTQYF TGTGCCAGCAGCCTCGACAGTAGTAGCACAGATACGCAGTATTTT
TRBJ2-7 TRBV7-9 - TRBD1 CASSDTDRGNYEQYF TGTGCCAGCAGCGACACAGACAGGGGAAACTACGAGCAGTACTTC
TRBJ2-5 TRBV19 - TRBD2 CASSIETSGGLKETQYF TGTGCCAGTAGTATAGAAACTAGCGGGGGCCTAAAAGAGACCCAGTACTTC
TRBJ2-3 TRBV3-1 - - CARSLKVSDTQYF TGTGCCCGCAGCCTCAAGGTTTCAGATACGCAGTATTTT
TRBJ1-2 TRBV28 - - CAHGDYYGYTF TGTGCCCATGGGGATTACTATGGCTACACCTTC
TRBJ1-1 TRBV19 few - CASSITGGTNTEAFF TGTGCCAGTAGTATCACAGGAGGGACGAACACTGAAGCTTTCTTT
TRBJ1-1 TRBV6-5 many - CASSSILGVDTEAFF TGTGCCAGCAGTTCCATTCTAGGGGTTGACACTGAAGCTTTCTTT
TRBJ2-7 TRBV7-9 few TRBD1 CASSLGTGQVAYEQYF TGTGCCAGCAGCTTAGGTACGGGACAGGTCGCCTACGAGCAGTACTTC
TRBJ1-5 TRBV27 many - CASSFLSQPQHF TGTGCCAGCAGTTTTTTAAGTCAGCCCCAGCATTTT
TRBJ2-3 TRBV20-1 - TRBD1 CSPHRDRGSDTQYF TGCAGTCCGCACCGGGACAGGGGATCAGATACGCAGTATTTT
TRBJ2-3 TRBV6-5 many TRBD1 CASSYRDRIGDTQYF TGTGCCAGCAGTTACCGGGACAGGATTGGAGATACGCAGTATTTT
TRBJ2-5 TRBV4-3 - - CASSQDEAGRETQYF TGCGCCAGCAGCCAAGATGAGGCAGGGAGAGAGACCCAGTACTTC
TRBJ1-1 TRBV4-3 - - CASSQDSGARTEAFF TGCGCCAGCAGCCAAGATTCTGGGGCGAGGACTGAAGCTTTCTTT
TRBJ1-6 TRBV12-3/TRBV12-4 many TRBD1 CASSPPGQNSPLHF TGTGCCAGCAGTCCCCCGGGACAGAATTCACCCCTCCACTTT
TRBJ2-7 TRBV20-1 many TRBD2 CSARAGVSYEQYF TGCAGTGCCCGAGCGGGAGTTTCCTACGAGCAGTACTTC
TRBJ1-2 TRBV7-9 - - CASSWTDNYGYTF TGTGCCAGCAGCTGGACGGATAACTATGGCTACACCTTC
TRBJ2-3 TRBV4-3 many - CASSQEVSGTSTDTQYF TGCGCCAGCAGCCAAGAAGTTTCCGGGACTAGCACAGATACGCAGTATTTT
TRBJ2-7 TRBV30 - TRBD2 CAWSSLAGPSYEQYF TGTGCCTGGAGTAGCCTAGCGGGACCTTCCTACGAGCAGTACTTC
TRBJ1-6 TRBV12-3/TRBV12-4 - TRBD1 CASSPVSIQGADSPLHF TGTGCCAGCAGTCCGGTGAGCATACAGGGGGCGGATTCACCCCTCCACTTT
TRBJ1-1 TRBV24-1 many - CATSDFGRAGTEAFF TGTGCCACCAGTGATTTCGGCAGGGCCGGCACTGAAGCTTTCTTT
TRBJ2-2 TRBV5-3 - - CASSQYSTGELLF TGTGCCAGCAGTCAGTACTCGACCGGGGAGCTGCTTTTT
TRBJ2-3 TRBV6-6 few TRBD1 CASSVRDRGTDTQYF TGTGCCAGCAGCGTCCGGGACAGGGGTACAGATACGCAGTATTTT
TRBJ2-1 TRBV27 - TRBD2 CASARAGGSYNEQFF TGTGCCAGCGCCCGAGCGGGAGGCTCTTACAATGAGCAGTTCTTC
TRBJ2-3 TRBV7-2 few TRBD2 CASSLGATGTSGSDYTDTQYF TGTGCCAGCAGCTTAGGGGCAACCGGGACTAGCGGGTCGGATTACACAGATACGCAGTATTTT
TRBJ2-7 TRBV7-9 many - CASSPFPSSYEQYF TGTGCCAGCAGCCCATTTCCCAGCTCCTACGAGCAGTACTTC
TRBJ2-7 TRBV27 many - CASIYGHEQYF TGTGCCAGCATATATGGGCACGAGCAGTACTTC
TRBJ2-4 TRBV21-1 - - CASSIVGSSGDTKNIQYF TGTGCCAGCAGCATAGTCGGGTCTAGCGGGGACACCAAAAACATTCAGTACTTC
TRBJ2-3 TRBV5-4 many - CASSSSYRDTQYF TGTGCCAGCAGCTCTAGCTATCGAGATACGCAGTATTTT
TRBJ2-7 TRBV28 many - CAAIGGPFYEQYF TGTGCCGCCATCGGAGGGCCGTTCTACGAGCAGTACTTC
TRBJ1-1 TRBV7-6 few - CASSLGEATEAFF TGTGCCAGCAGCTTAGGGGAGGCCACTGAAGCTTTCTTT
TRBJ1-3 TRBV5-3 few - CASGWTPGPPSGNTIYF TGTGCCAGCGGCTGGACGCCCGGCCCCCCTTCTGGAAACACCATATATTTT